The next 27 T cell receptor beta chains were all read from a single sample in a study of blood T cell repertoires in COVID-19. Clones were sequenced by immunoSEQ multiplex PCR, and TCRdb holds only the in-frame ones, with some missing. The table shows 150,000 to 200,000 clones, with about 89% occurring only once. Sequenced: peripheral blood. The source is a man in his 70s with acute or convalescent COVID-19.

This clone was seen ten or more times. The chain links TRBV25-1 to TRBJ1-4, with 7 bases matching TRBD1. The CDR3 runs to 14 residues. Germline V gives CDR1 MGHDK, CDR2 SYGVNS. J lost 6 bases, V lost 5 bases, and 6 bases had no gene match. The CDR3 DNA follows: TGTGCCAGCAGTACAGGGGCCATGGATGAAAAACTGTTTTTT. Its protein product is CASSTGAMDEKLFF.

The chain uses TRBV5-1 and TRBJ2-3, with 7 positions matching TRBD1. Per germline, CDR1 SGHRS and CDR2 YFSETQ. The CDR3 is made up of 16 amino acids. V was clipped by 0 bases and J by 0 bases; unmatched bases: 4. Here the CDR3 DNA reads TGCGCCAGCAGCTTGGAGAGGGGGCTTAGCACAGATACGCAGTATTTT. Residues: CASSLERGLSTDTQYF.

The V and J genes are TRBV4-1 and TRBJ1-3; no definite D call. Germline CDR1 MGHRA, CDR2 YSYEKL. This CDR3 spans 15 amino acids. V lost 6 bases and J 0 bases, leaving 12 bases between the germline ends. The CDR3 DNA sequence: TGCGCCAGCAGGCCCCATTGGAGCTCTGGAAACACCATATATTTT. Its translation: CASRPHWSSGNTIYF.

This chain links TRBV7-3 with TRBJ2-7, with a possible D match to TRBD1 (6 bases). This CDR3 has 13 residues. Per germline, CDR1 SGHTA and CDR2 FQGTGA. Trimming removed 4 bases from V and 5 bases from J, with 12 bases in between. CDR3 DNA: TGTGCCAGCAGCTCAACTCGGACAGACGAGCAGTACTTC. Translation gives CASSSTRTDEQYF.

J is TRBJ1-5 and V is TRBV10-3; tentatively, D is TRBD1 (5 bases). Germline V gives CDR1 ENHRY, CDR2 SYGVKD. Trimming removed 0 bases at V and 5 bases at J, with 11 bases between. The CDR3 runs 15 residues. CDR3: CAISESRGADQPQHF. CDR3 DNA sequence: TGTGCCATCAGTGAGTCTCGCGGGGCGGATCAGCCCCAGCATTTT.

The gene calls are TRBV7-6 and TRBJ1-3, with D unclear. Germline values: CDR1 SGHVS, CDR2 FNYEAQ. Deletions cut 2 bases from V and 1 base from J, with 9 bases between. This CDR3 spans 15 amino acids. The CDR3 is CASSLKGASGNTIYF. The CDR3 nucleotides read TGTGCCAGCAGCTTAAAGGGAGCATCTGGAAACACCATATATTTT.

In DNA, the CDR3 is TGTGCCAGCACCGGGACTAGCGGGAGTACAGGCGAGCAGTTCTTC. This codes for CASTGTSGSTGEQFF. The gene calls are TRBV2 and TRBJ2-1, with 14 bases lining up with TRBD2. The CDR3 has 15 amino acids. CDR1 and CDR2 from the germline V gene are SNHLY and FYNNEI. J gave up 10 bases and V 7 bases, and 9 bases lay outside the gene matches.

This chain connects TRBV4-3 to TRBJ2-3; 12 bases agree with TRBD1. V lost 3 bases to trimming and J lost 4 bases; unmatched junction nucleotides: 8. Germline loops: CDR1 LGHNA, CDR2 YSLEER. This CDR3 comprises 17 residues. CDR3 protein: CASSQTGDRGQSDTQYF. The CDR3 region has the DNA TGCGCCAGCAGCCAGACCGGGGACAGGGGGCAATCAGATACGCAGTATTTT.

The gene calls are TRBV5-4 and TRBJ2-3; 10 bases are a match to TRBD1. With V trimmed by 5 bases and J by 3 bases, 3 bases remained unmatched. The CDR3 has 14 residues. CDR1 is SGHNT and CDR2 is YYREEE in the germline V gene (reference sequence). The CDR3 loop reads CASRRDRGTDTQYF. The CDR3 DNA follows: TGTGCCAGCAGACGGGACAGGGGTACAGATACGCAGTATTTT.

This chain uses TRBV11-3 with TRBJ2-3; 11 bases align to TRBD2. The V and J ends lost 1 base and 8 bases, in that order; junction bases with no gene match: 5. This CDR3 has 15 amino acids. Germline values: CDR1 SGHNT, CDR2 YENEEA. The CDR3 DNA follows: TGTGCCAGCAGCTTAGGGCTAGCGGGAGGCGGTACGCAGTATTTT. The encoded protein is CASSLGLAGGGTQYF. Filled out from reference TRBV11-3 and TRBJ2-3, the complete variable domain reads EAGVVQSPRYKIIEKKQPVAFWCNPISGHNTLYWYLQNLGQGPELLIRYENEEAVDDSQLPKDRFSAERLKGVDSTLKIQPAELGDSAVYLCASSLGLAGGGTQYFGPGTRLTVL.

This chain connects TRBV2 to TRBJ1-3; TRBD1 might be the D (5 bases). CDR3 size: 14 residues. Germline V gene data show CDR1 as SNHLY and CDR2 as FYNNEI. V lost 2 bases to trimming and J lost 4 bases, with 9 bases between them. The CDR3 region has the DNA TGTGCCAGCAGTGAACAGGGTCCCGGAAACACCATATATTTT. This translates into CASSEQGPGNTIYF.

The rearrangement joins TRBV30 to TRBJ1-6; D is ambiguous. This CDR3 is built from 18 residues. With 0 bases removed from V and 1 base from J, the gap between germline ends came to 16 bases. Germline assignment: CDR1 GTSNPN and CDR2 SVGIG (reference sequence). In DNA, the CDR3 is TGTGCCTGGAGTGTACGAGATGGAGGGCTTTCCTATAATTCACCCCTCCACTTT. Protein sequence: CAWSVRDGGLSYNSPLHF.

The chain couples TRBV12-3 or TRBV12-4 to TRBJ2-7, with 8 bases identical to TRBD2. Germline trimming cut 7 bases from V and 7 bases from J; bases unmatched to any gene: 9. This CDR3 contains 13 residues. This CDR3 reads CASKQGSGGEQYF. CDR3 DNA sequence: TGTGCCAGCAAACAGGGTTCGGGAGGGGAGCAGTACTTC.

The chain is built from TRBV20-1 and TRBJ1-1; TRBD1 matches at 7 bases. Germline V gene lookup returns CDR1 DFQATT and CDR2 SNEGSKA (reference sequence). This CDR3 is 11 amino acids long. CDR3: CRVLLGTEDFF. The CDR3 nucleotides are TGCAGAGTCCTACTTGGGACAGAGGATTTCTTT.

CDR3 nucleotide sequence: TGTGCCAGCAGTCCCCCCCTAACGCGGGTGGATATCCAAGAGACCCAGTACTTC. This encodes CASSPPLTRVDIQETQYF. The rearrangement uses TRBV28 and TRBJ2-5; D may be TRBD2 (5 bases). Germline V lookup: CDR1 MDHEN, CDR2 SYDVKM. The CDR3 contains 18 residues. The germline V and J ends were trimmed by 5 bases and 1 base, with 23 bases remaining between them.

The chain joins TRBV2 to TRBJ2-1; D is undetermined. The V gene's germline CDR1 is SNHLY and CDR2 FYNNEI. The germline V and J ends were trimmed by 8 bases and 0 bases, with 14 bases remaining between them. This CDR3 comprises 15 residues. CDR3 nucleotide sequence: TGTGCCAGCTCGTTCCGAGGCCACTCCTACAATGAGCAGTTCTTC. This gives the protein CASSFRGHSYNEQFF.

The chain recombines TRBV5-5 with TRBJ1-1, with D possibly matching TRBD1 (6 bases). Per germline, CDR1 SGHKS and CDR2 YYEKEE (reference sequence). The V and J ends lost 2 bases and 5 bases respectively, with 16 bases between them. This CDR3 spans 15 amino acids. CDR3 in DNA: TGTGCCAGCAGCTTTTTTCTGGGGGCCAGAACTGAAGCTTTCTTT. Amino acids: CASSFFLGARTEAFF.

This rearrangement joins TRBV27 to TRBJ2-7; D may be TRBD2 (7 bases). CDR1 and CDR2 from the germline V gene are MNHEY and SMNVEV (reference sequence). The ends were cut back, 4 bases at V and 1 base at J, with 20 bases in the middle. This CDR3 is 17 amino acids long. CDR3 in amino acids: CASSSPGTRGGSYEQYF. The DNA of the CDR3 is TGTGCCAGCAGTTCCCCCGGGACAAGGGGGGGATCCTACGAGCAGTACTTC.

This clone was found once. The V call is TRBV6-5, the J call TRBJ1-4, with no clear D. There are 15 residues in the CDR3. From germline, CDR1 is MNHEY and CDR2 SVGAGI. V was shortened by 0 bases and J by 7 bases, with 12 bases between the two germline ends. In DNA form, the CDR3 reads TGTGCCAGCAGTTACTCGAGAGGGTTAGGTGAAAAACTGTTTTTT. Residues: CASSYSRGLGEKLFF.

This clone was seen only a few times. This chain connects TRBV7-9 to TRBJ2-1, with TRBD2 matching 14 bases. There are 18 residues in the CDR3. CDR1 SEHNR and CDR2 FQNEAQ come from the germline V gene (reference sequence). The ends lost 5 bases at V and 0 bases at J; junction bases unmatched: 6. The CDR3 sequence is CASSPGTSGGPSYNEQFF. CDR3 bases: TGTGCCAGCAGCCCCGGGACTAGCGGGGGCCCCTCCTACAATGAGCAGTTCTTC.

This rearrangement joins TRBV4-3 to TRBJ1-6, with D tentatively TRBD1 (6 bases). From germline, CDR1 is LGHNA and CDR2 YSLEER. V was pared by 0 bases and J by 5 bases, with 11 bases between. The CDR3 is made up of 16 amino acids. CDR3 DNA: TGCGCCAGCAGCCAAGATGGGGGCTCGAATAATTCACCCCTCCACTTT. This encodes CASSQDGGSNNSPLHF.

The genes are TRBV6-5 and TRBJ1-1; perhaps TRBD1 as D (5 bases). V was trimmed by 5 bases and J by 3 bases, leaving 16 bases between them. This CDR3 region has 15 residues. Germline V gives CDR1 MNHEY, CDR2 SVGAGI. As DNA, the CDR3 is TGTGCCAGCAGTCCCAGATCCACCAGGGACACTGAAGCTTTCTTT. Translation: CASSPRSTRDTEAFF.

The DNA for the CDR3 is TGCACCAGCAGCAAAGCGACAGGGGGGGGTGAAAAACTGTTTTTT. It encodes CTSSKATGGGEKLFF. The rearrangement joins TRBV1 to TRBJ1-4; TRBD1 is taken as the D call from the table, unchecked against the DNA. TRBV1 is designated a pseudogene. The length of the CDR3 is 15 residues.

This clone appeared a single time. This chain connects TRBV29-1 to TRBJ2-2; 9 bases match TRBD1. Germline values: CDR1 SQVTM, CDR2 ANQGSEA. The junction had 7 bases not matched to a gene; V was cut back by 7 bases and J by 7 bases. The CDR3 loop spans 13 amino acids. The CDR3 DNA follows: TGCAGCGCCACGGGACAGGGAATCGGGGAGCTGTTTTTT. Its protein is CSATGQGIGELFF.

The CDR3, as DNA: TGTGCCAGCAGGGCCAGGGGAGAGACCCAGTACTTC. It translates to CASRARGETQYF. This chain joins TRBV2 and TRBJ2-5; the D gene is possibly TRBD1 (6 bases). The length of the CDR3 is 12 residues. Trimming shortened V by 6 bases and J by 4 bases, and 9 bases separated the two germline ends. Looked up from germline, CDR1 is SNHLY and CDR2 is FYNNEI.

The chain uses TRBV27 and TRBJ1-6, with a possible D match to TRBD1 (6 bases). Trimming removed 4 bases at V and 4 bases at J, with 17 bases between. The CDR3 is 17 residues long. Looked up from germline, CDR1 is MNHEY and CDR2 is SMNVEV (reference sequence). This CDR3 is CASSSKQGDLYNSPLHF. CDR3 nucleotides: TGTGCCAGCAGTTCAAAACAGGGAGACCTTTATAATTCACCCCTCCACTTT.

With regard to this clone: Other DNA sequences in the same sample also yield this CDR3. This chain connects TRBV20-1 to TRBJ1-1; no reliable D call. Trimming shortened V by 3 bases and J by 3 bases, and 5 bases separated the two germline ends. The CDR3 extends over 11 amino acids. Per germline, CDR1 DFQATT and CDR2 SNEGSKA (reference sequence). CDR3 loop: CSARRDTEAFF. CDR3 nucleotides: TGCAGTGCTAGGAGGGACACTGAAGCTTTCTTT.